These 23 T cell receptor beta chains were sequenced from one sample in a study of blood T cell repertoires in COVID-19. The table came from immunoSEQ multiplex PCR; TCRdb's copy has only in-frame clones and leaves some out. The table lists approximately 68,000 clones, about 85% of them singletons. The sample taken for sequencing was peripheral blood. These receptor sequences come from a woman older than 75 with active or convalescent COVID-19.

The rearrangement joins TRBV28 to TRBJ1-5, with 9 bases identical to TRBD1. Germline V gene sequence: CDR1 MDHEN, CDR2 SYDVKM. V dropped 6 bases and J dropped 6; count of bases not matched to a gene: 6. There are 14 residues in the CDR3. In DNA, the CDR3 is TGTGCCAGCAGATTCAACAGGGGGCCTCAGCCCCAGCATTTT. Its translation: CASRFNRGPQPQHF.

As DNA, the CDR3 is TGCAGTGCTAGAGGAGCCGGGGAGCAGTTCTTC. Its protein is CSARGAGEQFF. The chain has TRBV20-1 and TRBJ2-1; no firm D call. CDR1 and CDR2 from the germline V gene are DFQATT and SNEGSKA (reference sequence). The length of the CDR3 is 11 residues. The ends were cut back, 1 base at V and 10 bases at J, with 8 bases in the middle.

This sequence joins TRBV7-2 and TRBJ2-7, with TRBD2 matching over 12 bases. The V gene's germline CDR1 is SGHTA and CDR2 FQGNSA. Unmatched junction bases numbered 12, after V lost 4 bases and J lost 8 bases. This CDR3 has 16 amino acids. CDR3 sequence reads: CASSSPGLAGNQQQYF. The CDR3 nucleotides are TGTGCCAGCAGCTCCCCCGGACTAGCGGGGAACCAGCAGCAGTACTTC.

The chain has TRBV7-9 and TRBJ1-2; tentatively, D is TRBD1 (6 bases). This CDR3 contains 13 residues. CDR1 SEHNR and CDR2 FQNEAQ come from the germline V gene (reference sequence). V lost 3 bases and J 8 bases, leaving 13 bases between the germline ends. CDR3 DNA: TGTGCCAGCAGCTTCAGGGAAACAGGGGGCTACACCTTC. Residues: CASSFRETGGYTF.

The gene calls are TRBV18 and TRBJ2-7, with D perhaps TRBD1 (6 bases). V was cut by 3 bases and J by 4 bases, with 7 bases left in between. CDR1 KGHSH and CDR2 LQKENI come from the germline V gene. The CDR3 extends over 12 amino acids. The CDR3 bases are TGTGCCAGCTCACCCACAGGGTACGAGCAGTACTTC. Amino acids: CASSPTGYEQYF.

J is TRBJ2-5 and V is TRBV23-1; 14 bases are shared with TRBD2. TRBV23-1 qualifies as an ORF whose function is uncertain. The length of the CDR3 is 18 residues. The V segment lost 0 bases and the J segment 1 base; nucleotides outside the gene matches: 4. The CDR3 DNA follows: TGCGCCAGCAGTCAATCGCTTGGACTAGCGGGGGGCCAAGAGACCCAGTACTTC. Amino acid sequence: CASSQSLGLAGGQETQYF.

This clone was observed a handful of times. The J gene is TRBJ1-2, the V gene TRBV6-5; a possible D gene is TRBD1 (6 bases). The CDR3 consists of 14 residues. Germline values: CDR1 MNHEY, CDR2 SVGAGI. The germline V and J ends were trimmed by 3 bases and 3 bases, with 11 bases remaining between them. The CDR3 here is CASSYGGSHYGYTF. The CDR3 DNA follows: TGTGCCAGCAGTTATGGGGGCTCCCACTATGGCTACACCTTC.

This clone came up a few times. At one boundary the junction diverges from the germline segment, which might be a read error. This chain uses TRBV24-1 with TRBJ1-1; 10 bases agree with TRBD1. The germline V gene has CDR1 KGHDR and CDR2 SFDVKD. CDR3 length: 12 amino acids. CDR3 protein: CATSDGTGEDFF. The CDR3 bases are TGTGCCACCAGTGATGGGACAGGGGAAGATTTCTTT.

The genes are TRBV4-3 and TRBJ2-2; tentative D call: TRBD2 (5 bases). This CDR3 has 13 amino acids. Between the trimmed V and J ends, which lost 6 bases and 5 bases, there was a span of 10 bases. CDR1 is LGHNA, CDR2 YSLEER, per germline. Here the CDR3 reads CASRSGRTGELFF. The CDR3 DNA sequence: TGCGCCAGCAGGTCGGGAAGAACCGGGGAGCTGTTTTTT.

The chain joins TRBV5-6 to TRBJ2-5, with D possibly being TRBD1 (5 bases). Trimming removed 1 base at V and 5 bases at J, with 18 bases between. The CDR3 spans 16 residues. The germline V gene encodes CDR1 SGHDT and CDR2 YYEEEE. The CDR3 DNA is TGTGCCAGCAGCTTGCCGCCGGACAACATTGGGGAGACCCAGTACTTC. It translates to CASSLPPDNIGETQYF.

CDR3 nucleotides: TGTGCCAGCAGCCGGGGGGGAGGTGAGACTGAAGCTTTCTTT. Translated, it gives CASSRGGGETEAFF. The rearrangement links TRBV7-2 to TRBJ1-1, with TRBD1 as a possible D gene (5 bases). Germline V lookup: CDR1 SGHTA, CDR2 FQGNSA. V was trimmed by 5 bases and J by 5 bases, leaving 15 bases between them. The CDR3 has 14 residues.

The J gene is TRBJ1-5, the V gene TRBV27; 7 positions agree with TRBD1. With 5 bases clipped from V and 2 bases from J, the junction kept 9 bases outside the gene matches. CDR1 is MNHEY and CDR2 is SMNVEV in the germline V gene (reference sequence). The CDR3 runs 16 residues. The CDR3 nucleotides are TGTGCCAGCAGTGTACGACAGGGTGTGGGCAATCAGCCCCAGCATTTT. Its protein is CASSVRQGVGNQPQHF.

The CDR3 protein is CASSPDGTGSSGYTF. CDR3 in DNA: TGTGCCAGCTCACCAGACGGGACAGGGTCGTCTGGCTACACCTTC. The rearrangement links TRBV18 to TRBJ1-2; 9 nucleotides align to TRBD1. The CDR3 covers 15 residues. The V and J ends lost 2 bases and 7 bases, in that order; junction bases with no gene match: 8. The germline gives CDR1 KGHSH, CDR2 LQKENI.

Only a few counts were recorded for this clone. V and J are TRBV30 and TRBJ2-5; TRBD1 matches 8 bases. Germline CDR1 is GTSNPN and CDR2 is SVGIG (reference sequence). This CDR3 spans 13 amino acids. V lost 2 bases, J lost 5 bases, and 4 bases stayed unmatched. The CDR3, as DNA: TGTGCCTGGAGTCGGACAGGGTGGGAGACCCAGTACTTC. Its translation is CAWSRTGWETQYF.

This clone was counted only a few times. V is TRBV15 and J is TRBJ2-2, with D maybe TRBD2 (6 bases). CDR1 and CDR2 from the germline V gene are LNHNV and YYDKDF (reference sequence). The ends were cut back, 8 bases at V and 0 bases at J, with 10 bases in the middle. This CDR3 spans 14 amino acids. The CDR3 loop is CATREHSNTGELFF. DNA for the CDR3: TGTGCCACCCGGGAGCACTCGAACACCGGGGAGCTGTTTTTT.

The chain couples TRBV5-1 to TRBJ1-1; TRBD1 is a possible D gene (6 bases). Germline V gene sequence: CDR1 SGHRS, CDR2 YFSETQ. V lost 0 bases to trimming and J lost 4 bases, with 10 bases between them. The CDR3 consists of 14 residues. CDR3 sequence: CASSLEGGSTEAFF. The DNA for the CDR3 is TGCGCCAGCAGCTTGGAGGGGGGGAGCACTGAAGCTTTCTTT.

V usage is TRBV12-3 or TRBV12-4 and J usage is TRBJ2-7, with D maybe TRBD2 (6 bases). The CDR3 has 12 residues. V lost 7 bases and J lost 6, with 13 bases in between. The CDR3 DNA follows: TGTGCCAGCACCGTTTCGGAGGGCGAGCAGTACTTC. Its protein product is CASTVSEGEQYF.

Ten or more counts support this clone. CDR3 loop: CASSTGHFFNYGYTF. CDR3 bases: TGTGCCAGCAGCACAGGACACTTCTTTAACTATGGCTACACCTTC. This chain joins TRBV12-1 and TRBJ1-2; the D segment call TRBD1 is taken from the table without a DNA check. TRBV12-1 is a recognized pseudogene. The CDR3 has 15 residues.

The V gene is TRBV19, the J gene TRBJ2-1; 7 nucleotides match TRBD1. J lost 7 bases, V lost 8 bases, and 8 bases had no gene match. The CDR3 has 13 amino acids. Per germline, CDR1 LNHDA and CDR2 SQIVND (reference sequence). CDR3 nucleotides: TGTGCCAGTGACGACAGGGCCTTTAATGAGCAGTTCTTC. Its protein product is CASDDRAFNEQFF. Using reference TRBV19 and TRBJ2-1 for the parts outside the CDR3, the full variable domain is DGGITQSPKYLFRKEGQNVTLSCEQNLNHDAMYWYRQDPGQGLRLIYYSQIVNDFQKGDIAEGYSVSREKKESFPLTVTSAQKNPTAFYLCASDDRAFNEQFFGPGTRLTVL.

V gene TRBV6-2 or TRBV6-3 combines with J gene TRBJ1-1; D remains ambiguous. This CDR3 region has 13 residues. V shed 6 bases and J shed 1 base, with 9 bases lying between them. Per the germline V gene, CDR1 is MNHEY and CDR2 is SVGEGT. The CDR3 sequence is CASSWAGNTEAFF. CDR3 DNA: TGTGCCAGCAGCTGGGCGGGGAACACTGAAGCTTTCTTT.

As DNA, the CDR3 is TGTGCCAGCAGCCAAGGCGTGGACAGGATTTCAAACACCATATATTTT. This translates into CASSQGVDRISNTIYF. The chain has TRBV3-1 (or the pseudogene TRBV3-2) and TRBJ1-3, with 7 bases identical to TRBD1. The CDR3 contains 16 residues. Germline trimming cut 1 base from V and 6 bases from J; bases unmatched to any gene: 9. Germline V gives CDR1 LGHDT, CDR2 YNNKEL (reference sequence).

The V gene is TRBV6-5, the J gene TRBJ2-7; weak D call: TRBD1 (5 bases). Germline V CDR1 and CDR2: MNHEY, SVGAGI. Trimming took off 5 bases at V and 2 bases at J, with 16 bases between the two ends. This CDR3 has 15 residues. CDR3 sequence: CASSLDGHPTYEQYF. The CDR3 nucleotides read TGTGCCAGCAGTCTCGACGGACATCCTACCTACGAGCAGTACTTC.

The CDR3 coding sequence is TGCGCCAGCAAAGCAGGGGCGAACAATGAAAAACTGTTTTTT. Amino acids: CASKAGANNEKLFF. The chain links TRBV4-3 to TRBJ1-4; D perhaps matches TRBD1 (6 bases). This CDR3 comprises 14 residues. Trimming removed 7 bases at V and 5 bases at J, with 14 bases between. Per the germline V gene, CDR1 is LGHNA and CDR2 is YSLEER.